The present T cell receptor (beta chain) was sequenced within a study of T cell responses to AZD1222 COVID-19 vaccine. This CDR3 has 14 amino acids. Looked up from germline, CDR1 is SGDLS and CDR2 is YYNGEE. The V and J ends lost 1 base and 4 bases respectively, with 8 bases between them. The assay was immunoSEQ multiplex PCR, and TCRdb's table has in-frame clones only and misses some. The sample includes more than 85,000 clones, 90% to 95% of them seen just once. The chain has TRBV9 and TRBJ2-2; the D gene could be TRBD1 or TRBD2 (5 bases each). Sequences were derived from peripheral blood, sampled on day 0 of AZD1222 vaccination. The TCR was taken from an adult in good health. This CDR3 is CASSVTGLTGELFF. CDR3 in DNA: TGTGCCAGCAGCGTAACGGGGCTCACCGGGGAGCTGTTTTTT.